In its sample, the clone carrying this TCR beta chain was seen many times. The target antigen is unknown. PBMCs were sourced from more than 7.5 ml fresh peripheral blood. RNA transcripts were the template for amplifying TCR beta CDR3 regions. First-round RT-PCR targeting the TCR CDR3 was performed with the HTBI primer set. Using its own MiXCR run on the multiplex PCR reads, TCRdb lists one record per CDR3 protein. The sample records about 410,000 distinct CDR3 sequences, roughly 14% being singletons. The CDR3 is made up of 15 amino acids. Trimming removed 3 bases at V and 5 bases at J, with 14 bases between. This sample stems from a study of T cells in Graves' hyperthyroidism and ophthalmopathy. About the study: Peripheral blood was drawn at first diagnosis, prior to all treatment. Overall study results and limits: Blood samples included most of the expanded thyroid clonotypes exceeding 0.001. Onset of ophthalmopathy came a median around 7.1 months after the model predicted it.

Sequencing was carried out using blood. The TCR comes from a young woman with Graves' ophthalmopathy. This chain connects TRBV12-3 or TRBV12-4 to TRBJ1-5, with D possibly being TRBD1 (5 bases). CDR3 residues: CASSFFTSGDQPQHF. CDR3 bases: TGTGCCAGCAGTTTTTTCACCTCGGGGGATCAGCCCCAGCATTTT.